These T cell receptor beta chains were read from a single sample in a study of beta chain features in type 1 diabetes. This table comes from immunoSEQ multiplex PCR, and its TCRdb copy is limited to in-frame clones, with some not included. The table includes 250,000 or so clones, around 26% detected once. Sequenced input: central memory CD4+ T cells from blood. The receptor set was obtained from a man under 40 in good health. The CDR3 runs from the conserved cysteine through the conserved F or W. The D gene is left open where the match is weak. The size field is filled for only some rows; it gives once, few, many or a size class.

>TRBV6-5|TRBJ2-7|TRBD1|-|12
TGTGCCAGCAGGACACAGGGGATGGAGCAGTACTTC
CASRTQGMEQYF
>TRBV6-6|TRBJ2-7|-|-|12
TGTGCCAGCAGTCAGGGAAGCTACGAGCAGTACTTC
CASSQGSYEQYF
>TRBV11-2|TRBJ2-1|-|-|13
TGTGCCAGCAGCTTAGACATGAGAGATGAGCAGTTCTTC
CASSLDMRDEQFF
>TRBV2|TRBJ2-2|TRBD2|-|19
TGTGCCAGCAGCGATCCACTAGCGGGAGGCCCTGCGAACACCGGGGAGCTGTTTTTT
CASSDPLAGGPANTGELFF
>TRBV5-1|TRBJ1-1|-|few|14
TGCGCCAGCAGCTTGCAGGGTACGGACACTGAAGCTTTCTTT
CASSLQGTDTEAFF
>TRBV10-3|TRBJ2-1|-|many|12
TGTGCCATCTCCTGGTCTGGCTATGAGCAGTTCTTC
CAISWSGYEQFF
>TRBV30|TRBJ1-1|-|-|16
TGTGCCTGGAGTCCCCTCCTATGGGAGATGAACACTGAAGCTTTCTTT
CAWSPLLWEMNTEAFF
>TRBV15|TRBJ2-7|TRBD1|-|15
TGTGCCACCAGCGATTCCGGGACAGGGTATTACGAGCAGTACTTC
CATSDSGTGYYEQYF
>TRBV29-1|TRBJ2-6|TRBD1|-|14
TGCAGCGTGGGACAGGGAGGTGGGGCCAACGTCCTGACTTTC
CSVGQGGGANVLTF
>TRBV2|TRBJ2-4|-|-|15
TGTGCCAGCAGTGATTATCGGTTAGCCAAAAACATTCAGTACTTC
CASSDYRLAKNIQYF
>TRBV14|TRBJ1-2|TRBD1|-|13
TGTGCCAGCAGCCTGACAGGGGGAGGAGGCTACACCTTC
CASSLTGGGGYTF
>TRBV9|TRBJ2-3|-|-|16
TGTGCCAGCAGTCTACTGGCGGGGTCTAGCACAGATACGCAGTATTTT
CASSLLAGSSTDTQYF
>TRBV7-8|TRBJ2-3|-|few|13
TGTGCCAGCAGCCTAAAGAGGGGCGATACGCAGTATTTT
CASSLKRGDTQYF
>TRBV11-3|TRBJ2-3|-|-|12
TGTGCCAGCAGCCTAAAGCCAGATACGCAGTATTTT
CASSLKPDTQYF
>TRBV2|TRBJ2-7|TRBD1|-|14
TGTGCCAGCACAGACAGGGGAATGTCCTACGAGCAGTACTTC
CASTDRGMSYEQYF
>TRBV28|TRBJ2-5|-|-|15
TGTGCCAGCAGTTTCTTCGAGCGGGCCCAAGAGACCCAGTACTTC
CASSFFERAQETQYF
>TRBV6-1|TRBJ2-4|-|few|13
TGTGCCAGCAGTGCAGAGACAGTAAACATTCAGTACTTC
CASSAETVNIQYF
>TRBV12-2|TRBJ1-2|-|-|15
TGTGCAAGTCGCTTTCGGACGGTGGGGTACTATGGCTACACCTTC
CASRFRTVGYYGYTF
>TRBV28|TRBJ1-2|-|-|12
TGTGCCAGCTTAGGCCCAGCCACGGGCTACACCTTC
CASLGPATGYTF
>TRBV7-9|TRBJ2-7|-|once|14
TGTGCCAGCAGCTTGGGGACAAGCAGCTACGAGCAGTACTTC
CASSLGTSSYEQYF
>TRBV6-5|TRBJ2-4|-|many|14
TGTGCCAGCAGCTCCAGCTTAGCCAAAAACATTCAGTACTTC
CASSSSLAKNIQYF
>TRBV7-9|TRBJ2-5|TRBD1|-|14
TGTGCCAGCAGCCCCGGGACAGGCCAAGAGACCCAGTACTTC
CASSPGTGQETQYF
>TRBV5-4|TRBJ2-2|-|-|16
TGTGCCAGCAGCGCCCCCGGGTCGCGGGCGACCGGGGAGCTGTTTTTT
CASSAPGSRATGELFF
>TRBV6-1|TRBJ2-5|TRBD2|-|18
TGTGCCAGCAGTGGGACTAGCGGGAGGGCCGTGTGGCAAGAGACCCAGTACTTC
CASSGTSGRAVWQETQYF
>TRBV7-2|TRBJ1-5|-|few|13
TGTGCCAGCAGTCCACGTAGGGATCAGCCCCAGCATTTT
CASSPRRDQPQHF
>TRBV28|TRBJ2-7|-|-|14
TGTGCCAGCAGTCTGAGGCGTATTACCTACGAGCAGTACTTC
CASSLRRITYEQYF
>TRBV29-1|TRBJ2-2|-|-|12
TGCAGCGTTGGGCCGGGAGACGGGGAGCTGTTTTTT
CSVGPGDGELFF
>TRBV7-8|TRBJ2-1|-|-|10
TGTGCCGTGAGGGGGGTTGAGCAGTTCTTC
CAVRGVEQFF
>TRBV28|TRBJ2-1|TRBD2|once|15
TGTGCCAGCAGTCCGACTAGCGGGAGGGGCAATGAGCAGTTCTTC
CASSPTSGRGNEQFF
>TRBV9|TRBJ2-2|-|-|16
TGTGCCAGCAGCGTAGTGGTGAGCCCGAACACCGGGGAGCTGTTTTTT
CASSVVVSPNTGELFF
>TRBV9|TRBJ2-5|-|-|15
TGTGCCAGCAGCGTAGGGGTAGCTGGGGTGGAGACCCAGTACTTC
CASSVGVAGVETQYF
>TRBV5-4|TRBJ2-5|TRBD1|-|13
TGTGCCAGCAGCTTTGGACAGGGAGAGACCCAGTACTTC
CASSFGQGETQYF
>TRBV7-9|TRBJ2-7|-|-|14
TGTGCCAGCAGCTTACCCCGGCAGGGTAACGAGCAGTACTTC
CASSLPRQGNEQYF
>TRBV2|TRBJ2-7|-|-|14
TGTGCCAGCAGTGAGATGACGACTTTCTACGAGCAGTACTTC
CASSEMTTFYEQYF
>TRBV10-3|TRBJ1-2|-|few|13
TGTGCCATCAGTGAGACGCGGACTGCTGGCTACACCTTC
CAISETRTAGYTF
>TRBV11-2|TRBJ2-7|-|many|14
TGTGCCAGCAGCCCCCCGGCCCAGATGAGAAAGCAGTACTTC
CASSPPAQMRKQYF
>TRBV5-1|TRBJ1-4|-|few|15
TGCGCCAGCAGCCCCGCCGCAGTGTCAAATGAAAAACTGTTTTTT
CASSPAAVSNEKLFF
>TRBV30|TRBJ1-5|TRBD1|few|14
TGTGCCTGGAGTGACAGGGGACTCAATCAGCCCCAGCATTTT
CAWSDRGLNQPQHF
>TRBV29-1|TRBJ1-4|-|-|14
TGCAGCGTACAATCGGGCATTGGCGGTGAAAAACTGTTTTTT
CSVQSGIGGEKLFF
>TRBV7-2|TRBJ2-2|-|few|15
TGTGCCAGCAGCTTACAGCGGACGGGCACCGGGGAGCTGTTTTTT
CASSLQRTGTGELFF
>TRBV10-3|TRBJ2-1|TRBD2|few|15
TGTGCCATCAGTGAAGGGAGCGGGAGGCTCGATGAGCAGTTCTTC
CAISEGSGRLDEQFF
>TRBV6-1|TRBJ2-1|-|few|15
TGTGCCAGCAGTGAAGGCCACCAAGTCTACAATGAGCAGTTCTTC
CASSEGHQVYNEQFF
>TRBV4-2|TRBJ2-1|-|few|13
TGTGCCAGCAGCCTGGACGGTTACAATGAGCAGTTCTTC
CASSLDGYNEQFF
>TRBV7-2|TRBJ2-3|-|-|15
TGTGCCAGCAGCTTCGGCAGGGCTAGCACAGATACGCAGTATTTT
CASSFGRASTDTQYF
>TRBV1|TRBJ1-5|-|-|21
TGCACCAGCAGCCAAGATTATCGGACAGGGCCCCTCCGGAAGGGGGATCAGCCCCAGCATTTT
CTSSQDYRTGPLRKGDQPQHF
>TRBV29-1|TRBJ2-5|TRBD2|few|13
TGCAGCGTGAGGACTAGCGATGCCGAGACCCAGTACTTC
CSVRTSDAETQYF